Following are 18 T cell receptor beta chains from one sample sequenced in a study of cytomegalovirus exposure and HLA in healthy donors listed by TCRdb under 2017. The library was built by means of the immunoSEQ multiplex PCR assay. A mixture of 60 forward primers for TCR Vbeta segments and 13 reverse primers for TCR Jbeta segments was used in the multiplex PCR. Here the immuneACCESS table is served through TCRdb, limited to in-frame sequences with V and J called. Missing clones are a known gap in these copies; in checked studies unresolved V genes cover under half, and the rest lacks a known reason. The sample has about 120,000 clones on record, over 75% of them singletons. Of the sample, around 2% is held by the ten largest clones. Sample: PBMCs. Receptor source: a man in his forties in good health and CMV-seronegative.

The chain combines TRBV5-1 with TRBJ2-5; the D gene is possibly TRBD1 (6 bases). V was clipped by 2 bases and J by 2 bases, with 10 bases between them. Germline CDR1 is SGHRS and CDR2 is YFSETQ. CDR3 size: 14 residues. The CDR3 here is CASSFQGQQETQYF. In DNA, the CDR3 is TGCGCCAGCAGCTTTCAAGGACAGCAAGAGACCCAGTACTTC.

The CDR3 sequence is CASSLGRRRGNQPQHF. DNA of the CDR3: TGTGCCAGCAGCTTAGGCCGGCGGCGTGGCAATCAGCCCCAGCATTTT. The chain joins TRBV13 to TRBJ1-5, with unresolved D. Trimming took off 0 bases at V and 2 bases at J, with 11 bases between the two ends. Looked up from germline, CDR1 is PRHDT and CDR2 is FYEKMQ (reference sequence). The CDR3 is 16 amino acids. The full variable domain, in which reference TRBV13 and TRBJ1-5 provide the parts outside the CDR3, is AAGVIQSPRHLIKEKRETATLKCYPIPRHDTVYWYQQGPGQDPQFLISFYEKMQSDKGSIPDRFSAQQFSDYHSELNMSSLELGDSALYFCASSLGRRRGNQPQHFGDGTRLSIL.

The V gene is TRBV6-5, the J gene TRBJ1-3; D remains unclear. CDR1 and CDR2 (germline): MNHEY, SVGAGI. The CDR3 contains 12 residues. V lost 6 bases, J lost 4 bases, and 7 bases lay in between. The CDR3 loop is CASRAVGNTIYF. CDR3 DNA sequence: TGTGCCAGCAGGGCCGTGGGAAACACCATATATTTT.

The chain has TRBV5-4 and TRBJ2-1; possible D gene TRBD1, 5 bases. Germline V gene data show CDR1 as SGHNT and CDR2 as YYREEE (reference sequence). This CDR3 is 15 amino acids long. Trimming cost V 0 bases and J 10 bases, with 17 bases left between them. CDR3 coding DNA: TGTGCCAGCAGCTTGGCGGGCCAGGTCCCAGGGGAGCAGTTCTTC. Amino acids: CASSLAGQVPGEQFF.

The chain combines TRBV6-5 with TRBJ2-7, with unresolved D. From germline, CDR1 is MNHEY and CDR2 SVGAGI. The CDR3 extends over 11 amino acids. Trimming cost V 4 bases and J 5 bases, with 6 bases left between them. In nucleotides, the CDR3 is TGTGCCAGCAGTTTTTCGGACGAGCAGTACTTC. This encodes CASSFSDEQYF.

For the CDR3, the DNA is TGTGCCAGCAGCTTAAATCAGGGGGCGCTGGAGACCCAGTACTTC. Encoded protein: CASSLNQGALETQYF. The chain couples TRBV7-7 to TRBJ2-5; TRBD1 matches 8 bases. This CDR3 has 15 amino acids. Germline V gene data show CDR1 as SSHAT and CDR2 as FNYEAQ (reference sequence). J gave up 5 bases and V 2 bases, and 7 bases lay outside the gene matches.

This sequence joins TRBV7-6 and TRBJ1-6, with D perhaps TRBD1 (5 bases). V was clipped by 1 base and J by 5 bases, with 15 bases between them. The CDR3 covers 17 residues. Germline CDR1 reads SGHVS; CDR2 reads FNYEAQ. The CDR3 bases are TGTGCCAGCAGCTTAGGGCAGGGAAGTAGGGATAATTCACCCCTCCACTTT. Its translation is CASSLGQGSRDNSPLHF.

The CDR3 DNA is TGTGCCAGCTCACCGGGGCTCTCCAATGAGCAGTTCTTC. It is translated as CASSPGLSNEQFF. J is TRBJ2-1 and V is TRBV18, with D possibly TRBD1 on 5 matching bases. V lost 3 bases to trimming and J lost 6 bases, with 9 bases between them. Per the germline V gene, CDR1 is KGHSH and CDR2 is LQKENI. The CDR3 is 13 amino acids.

The chain combines TRBV30 with TRBJ1-6, with TRBD1 matching 7 bases. This CDR3 region has 13 residues. Per germline, CDR1 GTSNPN and CDR2 SVGIG (reference sequence). Losses at the gene ends were 6 bases for V and 8 bases for J; bases not matched to a gene: 7. The CDR3 here is CACDRAADSPLHF. The CDR3 region has the DNA TGTGCCTGTGACAGGGCCGCGGATTCACCCCTCCACTTT.

The chain uses TRBV7-2 and TRBJ2-3, with TRBD1 identical over 8 bases. Germline CDR1 SGHTA, CDR2 FQGNSA. The CDR3 runs to 13 residues. After removal of 4 bases from V and 9 bases from J, the junction contained 6 bases not matched to a gene. The CDR3: CASSSDRGETQYF. CDR3 bases: TGTGCCAGCAGCTCCGACAGGGGTGAGACGCAGTATTTT.

The chain combines TRBV18 with TRBJ1-1; D might be TRBD1 (5 bases). This CDR3 has 15 residues. Germline CDR1 is KGHSH and CDR2 is LQKENI. The germline V and J ends were trimmed by 3 bases and 1 base, with 12 bases remaining between them. CDR3 region: CASSPLTGANTEAFF. For the CDR3, the DNA is TGTGCCAGCTCACCGCTCACAGGAGCGAACACTGAAGCTTTCTTT. Together with reference TRBV18 and TRBJ1-1, the CDR3 gives the full variable domain: NAGVMQNPRHLVRRRGQEARLRCSPMKGHSHVYWYRQLPEEGLKFMVYLQKENIIDESGMPKERFSAEFPKEGPSILRIQQVVRGDSAAYFCASSPLTGANTEAFFGQGTRLTVV.

V is TRBV28 and J is TRBJ2-7; 13 bases are a match to TRBD2. Per germline, CDR1 MDHEN and CDR2 SYDVKM. V shed 9 bases, J shed 13 bases, and the junction held 15 bases outside the gene matches. The CDR3 totals 14 residues. The CDR3 sequence is CASTRTSGGGGRYF. CDR3 DNA sequence: TGTGCCAGTACGAGGACTAGCGGGGGTGGAGGTAGATACTTC.

A word on this clone: Compared with germline, one end of the junction differs, possibly owing to a read error. Other DNA sequences in the same sample also yield this CDR3. The rearrangement joins TRBV5-4 to TRBJ1-3; 9 bases map to TRBD1. This CDR3 spans 14 amino acids. Germline CDR1 SGHNT, CDR2 YYREEE (reference sequence). CDR3 bases: TGCGCCAGCAGCTTGGACAGGGGCTTAAACACCATATATTTT. It is translated as CASSLDRGLNTIYF. Using reference TRBV5-4 and TRBJ1-3 for the parts outside the CDR3, the full variable domain is ETGVTQSPTHLIKTRGQQVTLRCSSQSGHNTVSWYQQALGQGPQFIFQYYREEENGRGNFPPRFSGLQFPNYSSELNVNALELDDSALYLCASSLDRGLNTIYFGEGSWLTVV.

This chain joins TRBV28 and TRBJ2-4, with TRBD2 matching over 7 bases. The germline gives CDR1 MDHEN, CDR2 SYDVKM. V gave up 6 bases and J gave up 1 base; unmatched junction bases: 6. The CDR3 length is 15 residues. CDR3 amino acids: CASRPWGGAKNIQYF. For the CDR3, the DNA is TGTGCCAGCAGACCGTGGGGGGGTGCCAAAAACATTCAGTACTTC.

This clone has more than one count but fewer than ten. The genes are TRBV7-2 and TRBJ1-4; 7 nucleotides agree with TRBD1. The V gene end was trimmed by 5 bases and the J gene end by 2 bases; junction bases not matched to a gene: 5. Germline CDR1 SGHTA, CDR2 FQGNSA. This CDR3 is built from 15 residues. For the CDR3, the DNA is TGTGCCAGCAGCAAGACAGGGCCCACTAATGAAAAACTGTTTTTT. This codes for CASSKTGPTNEKLFF.

The rearrangement links TRBV5-1 to TRBJ2-7; 8 bases map to TRBD2. Trimming took 4 bases from V and 6 from J; bases not matched to a gene: 15. This CDR3 has 16 residues. Germline V CDR1 and CDR2: SGHRS, YFSETQ. CDR3 nucleotide sequence: TGCGCCAGCAGCCCCCGGTCTCTGGCGGGAGGTGGCGAGCAGTACTTC. Translation: CASSPRSLAGGGEQYF.

J is TRBJ2-7 and V is TRBV7-9; D gene unclear. V was clipped by 2 bases and J by 7 bases, with 6 bases between them. Per the germline V gene, CDR1 is SEHNR and CDR2 is FQNEAQ (reference sequence). The CDR3 consists of 11 residues. The CDR3 nucleotides read TGTGCCAGCAGCTTATCTCTTGAGCAGTACTTC. Its translation is CASSLSLEQYF.

The V gene is TRBV5-5, the J gene TRBJ2-5; D is unresolved. Germline CDR1 reads SGHKS; CDR2 reads YYEKEE (reference sequence). V was trimmed by 2 bases and J by 1 base, leaving 12 bases between them. The CDR3 loop spans 15 amino acids. Here the CDR3 DNA reads TGTGCCAGCAGCTTTAATCAGGCACTCCAAGAGACCCAGTACTTC. Protein sequence: CASSFNQALQETQYF.